This TCR beta chain was identified in a study of blood T cells in healthy people across ages. Through a sample-barcoded 5' primer and a J-beta primer mix, a second PCR was run for roughly 6 to 12 cycles. TCRdb reanalysed the 5' RACE reads using MiXCR and keeps one entry per CDR3 protein. Among just under 750,000 distinct CDR3 sequences listed, roughly 20% were seen once. The CDR3 length is 14 residues. Germline CDR1 and CDR2: SSHAT and FNYEAQ (reference sequence). V gave up 5 bases and J gave up 5 bases; unmatched junction bases: 8. The chain is built from TRBV7-7 and TRBJ2-5, with 7 bases identical to TRBD2. The sequence was collected from a man in his 70s in good health. What was sequenced was blood. The CDR3 DNA follows: TGTGCCAGCAGCCCCCGGGGGGTTGGGGAGACCCAGTACTTC. It codes for CASSPRGVGETQYF.